This T cell receptor (beta chain) appears in the sequencing data of a study of CD8 T cells in Susac syndrome. After extraction with the RNeasy kit, about 0.45 to 1 ug of the RNA was reverse transcribed using random hexamers. Across 54 Vbeta and 13 Jbeta, immunoSEQ multiplex PCR amplified TCR beta CDR3. One entry per CDR3 protein results from TCRdb running MiXCR on the immunoSEQ multiplex PCR reads. The sample consists of about 250,000 distinct CDR3 sequences, 85% to 95% of them appearing once. Trimming cost V 6 bases and J 2 bases; bases outside gene matches: 7. The CDR3 is made up of 14 amino acids. From germline, CDR1 is SQVTM and CDR2 ANQGSEA.

The sample consisted of CD4+ T cells from PBMCs. This clonotype was sampled from a human donor with multiple sclerosis. The V gene is TRBV29-1, the J gene TRBJ2-3, with 8 bases fitting TRBD1. The DNA of the CDR3 is TGCAGCGTAGATGGACAGGGCCACACAGATACGCAGTATTTT. Its translation is CSVDGQGHTDTQYF.